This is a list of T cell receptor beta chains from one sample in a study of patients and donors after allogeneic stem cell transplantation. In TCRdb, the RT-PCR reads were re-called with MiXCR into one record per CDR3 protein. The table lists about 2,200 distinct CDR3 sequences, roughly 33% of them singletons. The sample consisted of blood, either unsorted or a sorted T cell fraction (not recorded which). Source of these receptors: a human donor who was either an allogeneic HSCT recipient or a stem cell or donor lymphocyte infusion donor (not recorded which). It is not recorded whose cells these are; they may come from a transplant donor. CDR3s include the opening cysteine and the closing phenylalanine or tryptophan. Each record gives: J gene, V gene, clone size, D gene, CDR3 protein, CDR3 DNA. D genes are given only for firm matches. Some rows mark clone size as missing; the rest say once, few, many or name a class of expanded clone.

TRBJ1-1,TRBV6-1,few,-,CASNTPGQNTEAFF,TGTGCCAGCAACACACCGGGACAGAACACTGAAGCTTTCTTT
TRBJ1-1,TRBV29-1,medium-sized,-,CSDKSQGRTEAFF,TGCAGCGACAAGAGCCAGGGGCGCACTGAAGCTTTCTTT
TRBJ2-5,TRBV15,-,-,CATSRDLGGEETQYF,TGTGCCACCAGCAGAGACTTGGGTGGGGAAGAGACCCAGTACTTC
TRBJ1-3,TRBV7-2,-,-,CASSLGYTIYF,TGTGCCAGCAGCTTGGGCTACACCATATATTTT
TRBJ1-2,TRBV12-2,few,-,CARGTGISANGYTF,TGTGCAAGGGGGACAGGGATCTCAGCTAATGGCTACACCTTC
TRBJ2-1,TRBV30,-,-,CAWSGYSYNEQFF,TGTGCCTGGAGCGGCTACTCCTACAATGAGCAGTTCTTC
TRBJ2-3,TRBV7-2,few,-,CASSFSPGSTDTQYF,TGTGCCAGCAGTTTTTCCCCGGGTAGCACAGATACGCAGTATTTT
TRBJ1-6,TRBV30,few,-,CAWSGENNSPLHF,TGTGCCTGGAGTGGAGAGAATAATTCACCCCTCCACTTT
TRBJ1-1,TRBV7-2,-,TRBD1,CASSLDKTGGTEAFF,TGTGCCAGCAGCTTAGATAAGACAGGGGGCACTGAAGCTTTCTTT
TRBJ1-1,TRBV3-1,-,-,CASSHGREGTEAFF,TGTGCCAGCAGCCATGGCCGGGAAGGCACTGAAGCTTTCTTT
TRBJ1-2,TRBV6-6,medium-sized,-,CASSPGTNYGYTF,TGTGCCAGCAGCCCCGGGACTAACTATGGCTACACCTTC
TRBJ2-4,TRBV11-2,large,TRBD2,CASSPTTSGRAVNIQYF,TGTGCCAGCAGCCCAACGACTAGCGGGAGGGCGGTAAACATTCAGTACTTC
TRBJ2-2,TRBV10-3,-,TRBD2,CAISESMARASGRIGELFF,TGTGCCATCAGTGAGTCCATGGCAAGAGCTAGCGGGAGAATCGGGGAGCTGTTTTTT
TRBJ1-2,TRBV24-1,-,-,CATRGDGYGYTF,TGTGCCACCAGAGGGGATGGCTATGGCTACACCTTC
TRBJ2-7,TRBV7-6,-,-,CASSLGGTSYEQYF,TGTGCCAGCAGCTTAGGGGGCACTTCCTACGAGCAGTACTTC
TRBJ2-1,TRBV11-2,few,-,CASTPGDFFNEQFF,TGTGCCAGCACCCCAGGGGACTTCTTCAATGAGCAGTTCTTC
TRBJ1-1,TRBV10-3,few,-,CAVGSVAAEAFF,TGTGCCGTAGGATCGGTTGCTGCTGAAGCTTTCTTT
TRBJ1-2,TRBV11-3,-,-,CASSLGGEDGYTF,TGTGCCAGCAGCTTAGGGGGAGAGGACGGCTACACCTTC
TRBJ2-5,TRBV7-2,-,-,CASSLSSVQETQYF,TGTGCCAGCAGCTTATCTAGCGTACAAGAGACCCAGTACTTC
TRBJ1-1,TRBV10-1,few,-,CASSEPGSTNTEAFF,TGCGCCAGCAGTGAGCCCGGGTCTACGAACACTGAAGCTTTTTTT
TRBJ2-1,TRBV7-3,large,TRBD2,CASSPGYSGRRLNEQFF,TGTGCCAGCAGCCCAGGATACAGCGGGAGACGGTTGAATGAGCAGTTCTTC
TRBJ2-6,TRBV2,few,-,CASSPGSGANVLTF,TGTGCCAGCAGTCCAGGCTCTGGGGCCAACGTCCTGACTTTC
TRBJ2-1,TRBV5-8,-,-,CASSSRGDEQFF,TGTGCCAGCAGTTCACGGGGCGATGAGCAGTTCTTC
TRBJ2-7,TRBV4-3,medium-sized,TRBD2,CASSQEMAREGSYEQYF,TGCGCCAGCAGCCAAGAGATGGCGCGGGAGGGCTCCTACGAGCAGTACTTC
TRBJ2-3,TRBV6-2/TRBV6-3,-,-,CASSPGATPTQYF,TGTGCCAGCAGCCCCGGGGCCACGCCGACGCAGTATTTT
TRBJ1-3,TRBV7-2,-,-,CASSLDYTIYF,TGTGCCAGCAGCTTAGATTACACCATATATTTT
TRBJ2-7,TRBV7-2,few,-,CASSNPVGEQYF,TGTGCCAGCAGCAACCCCGTCGGGGAGCAGTACTTC
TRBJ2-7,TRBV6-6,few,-,CASSYGQTYEQYF,TGTGCCAGCAGTTACGGACAGACCTACGAGCAGTACTTC
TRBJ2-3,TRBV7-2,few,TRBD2,CASSLRRGYRTDTQYF,TGTGCCAGCAGCTTAAGGCGGGGGTACCGCACAGATACGCAGTATTTT
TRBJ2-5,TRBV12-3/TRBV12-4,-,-,CASSIGRETQYF,TGTGCCAGCAGCATAGGCCGGGAGACCCAGTACTTC
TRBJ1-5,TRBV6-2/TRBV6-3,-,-,CASSPHVAAQHF,TGTGCCAGCAGTCCCCACGTCGCCGCCCAGCATTTT
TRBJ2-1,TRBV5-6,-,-,CASSLSGYEQFF,TGTGCCAGCAGCTTAAGCGGCTATGAGCAGTTCTTC
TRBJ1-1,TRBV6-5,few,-,CASGTANTEAFF,TGTGCCAGCGGGACCGCGAACACTGAAGCTTTCTTT
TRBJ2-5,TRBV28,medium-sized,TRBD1,CASSSTGGAETQYF,TGTGCCAGCAGCTCCACAGGGGGCGCAGAGACCCAGTACTTC
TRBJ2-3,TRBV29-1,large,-,CSVKPERDTQYF,TGCAGCGTTAAGCCTGAACGGGATACGCAGTATTTT